Below, 2 T cell receptor beta chains from the same sample are listed, as sequenced in a study of cytomegalovirus exposure and HLA in healthy donors. The PCR employed 60 Vbeta primers together with 13 Jbeta primers. Sequenced by immunoSEQ multiplex PCR; TCRdb stores in-frame clones only, minus some. The repertoire holds 100,000 to 150,000 clones, with roughly 80% as singletons. Sequencing was performed on PBMCs. The receptors shown here come from a woman in her thirties or forties in good health and CMV-seronegative.

The chain is built from TRBV19 and TRBJ1-5; tentatively, D is TRBD1 (6 bases). V lost 7 bases to trimming and J lost 7 bases, with 11 bases between them. The CDR3 sequence is 12 residues long. The germline CDR1 and CDR2 sequences are LNHDA and SQIVND (reference sequence). For the CDR3, the DNA is TGTGCCAGTACACAGGGTTTACAGCCCCAGCATTTT. It is translated as CASTQGLQPQHF.

This clone has only one observation. This chain connects TRBV5-1 to TRBJ1-2; TRBD1 matches 8 bases. The CDR3 length is 13 residues. CDR1 is SGHRS, CDR2 YFSETQ, per germline. V was clipped by 0 bases and J by 8 bases; unmatched bases: 3. CDR3 protein: CASSLEAGGGYTF. DNA for the CDR3: TGCGCCAGCAGCTTGGAAGCAGGGGGCGGCTACACCTTC.